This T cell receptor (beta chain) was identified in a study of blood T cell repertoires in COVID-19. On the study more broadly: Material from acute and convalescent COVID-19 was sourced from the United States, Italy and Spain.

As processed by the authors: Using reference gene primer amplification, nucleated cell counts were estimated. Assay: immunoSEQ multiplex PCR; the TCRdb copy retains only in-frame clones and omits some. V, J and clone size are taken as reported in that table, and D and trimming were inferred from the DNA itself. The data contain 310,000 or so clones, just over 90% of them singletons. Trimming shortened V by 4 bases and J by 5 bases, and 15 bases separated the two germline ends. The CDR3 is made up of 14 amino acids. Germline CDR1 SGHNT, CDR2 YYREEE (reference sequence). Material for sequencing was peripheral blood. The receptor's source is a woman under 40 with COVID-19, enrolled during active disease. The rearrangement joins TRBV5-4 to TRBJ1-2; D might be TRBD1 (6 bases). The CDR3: CASSVRTDLYGYTF. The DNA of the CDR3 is TGTGCCAGCAGCGTCCGGACAGACTTATATGGCTACACCTTC.